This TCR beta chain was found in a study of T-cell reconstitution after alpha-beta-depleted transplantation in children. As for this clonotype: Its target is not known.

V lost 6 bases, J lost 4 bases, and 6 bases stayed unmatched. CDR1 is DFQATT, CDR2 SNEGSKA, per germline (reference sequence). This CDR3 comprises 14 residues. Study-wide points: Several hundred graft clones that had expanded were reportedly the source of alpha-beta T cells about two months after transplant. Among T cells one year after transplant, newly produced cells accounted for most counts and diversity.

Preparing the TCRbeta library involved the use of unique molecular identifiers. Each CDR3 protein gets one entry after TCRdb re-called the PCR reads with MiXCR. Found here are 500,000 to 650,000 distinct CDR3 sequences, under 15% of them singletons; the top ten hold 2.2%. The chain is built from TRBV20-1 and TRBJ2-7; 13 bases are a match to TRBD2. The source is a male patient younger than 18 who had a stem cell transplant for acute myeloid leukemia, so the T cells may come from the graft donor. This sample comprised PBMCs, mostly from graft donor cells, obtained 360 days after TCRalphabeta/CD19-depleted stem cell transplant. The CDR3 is CSATGTSGIYEQYF. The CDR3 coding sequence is TGCAGTGCAACCGGGACTAGCGGGATTTACGAGCAGTACTTC.